This section outlines one T cell receptor beta chain sequence together with its context. This entry is derived from a study of T cell responses to AZD1222 COVID-19 vaccine. Sequencing used immunoSEQ multiplex PCR; TCRdb keeps in-frame clones, though not all of them. The sample lists about 97,000 clones, roughly 90% seen once, with 2.8% in the top ten. Trimming removed 0 bases at V and 4 bases at J, with 7 bases between. Germline CDR1 is SGHVS and CDR2 is FNYEAQ. The CDR3 consists of 13 residues. The sample consisted of peripheral blood, taken on day 0 of AZD1222 vaccination. This rearrangement joins TRBV7-6 to TRBJ2-7; weak D call: TRBD2 (5 bases). The clonotype comes from an adult in good health. CDR3 amino acids: CASSLASDYEQYF. The CDR3 DNA follows: TGTGCCAGCAGCTTAGCTAGCGATTACGAGCAGTACTTC.